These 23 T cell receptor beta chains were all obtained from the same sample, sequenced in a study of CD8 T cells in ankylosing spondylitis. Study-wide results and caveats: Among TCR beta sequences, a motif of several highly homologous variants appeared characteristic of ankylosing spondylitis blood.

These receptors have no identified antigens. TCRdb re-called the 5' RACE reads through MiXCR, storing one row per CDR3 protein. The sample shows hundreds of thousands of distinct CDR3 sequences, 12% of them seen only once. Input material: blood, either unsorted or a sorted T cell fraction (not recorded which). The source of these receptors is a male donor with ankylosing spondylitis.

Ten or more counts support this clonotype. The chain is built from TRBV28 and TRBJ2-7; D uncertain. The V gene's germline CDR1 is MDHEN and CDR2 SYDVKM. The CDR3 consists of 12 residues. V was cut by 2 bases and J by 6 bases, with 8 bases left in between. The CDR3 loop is CASSLTQREQYF. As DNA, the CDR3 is TGTGCCAGCAGTTTAACCCAGCGCGAGCAGTACTTC.

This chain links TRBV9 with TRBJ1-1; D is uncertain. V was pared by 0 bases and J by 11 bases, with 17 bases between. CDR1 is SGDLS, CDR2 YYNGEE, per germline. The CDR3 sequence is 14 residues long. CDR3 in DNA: TGTGCCAGCAGCGTAGATTGGCAGGAGAGGTCTGCTTTCTTT. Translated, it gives CASSVDWQERSAFF.

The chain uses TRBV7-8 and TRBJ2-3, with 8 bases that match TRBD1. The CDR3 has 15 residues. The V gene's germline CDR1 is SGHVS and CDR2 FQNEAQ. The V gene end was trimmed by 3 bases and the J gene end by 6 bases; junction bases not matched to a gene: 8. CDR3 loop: CASSFGDRGVDTQYF. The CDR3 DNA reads TGTGCCAGCAGCTTCGGAGACAGGGGTGTCGATACGCAGTATTTT.

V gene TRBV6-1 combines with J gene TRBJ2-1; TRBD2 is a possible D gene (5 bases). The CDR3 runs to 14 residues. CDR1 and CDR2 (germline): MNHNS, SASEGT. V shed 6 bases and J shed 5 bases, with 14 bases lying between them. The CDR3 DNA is TGTGCCAGCAGCCCGAGGGTTGTTCACAATGAGCAGTTCTTC. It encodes CASSPRVVHNEQFF.

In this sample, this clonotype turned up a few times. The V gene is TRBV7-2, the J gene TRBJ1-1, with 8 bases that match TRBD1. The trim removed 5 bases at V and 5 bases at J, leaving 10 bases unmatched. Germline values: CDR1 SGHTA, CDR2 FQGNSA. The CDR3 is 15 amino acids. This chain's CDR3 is CASSPLGYRGTEAFF. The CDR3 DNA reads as TGTGCCAGCAGCCCTTTGGGGTACAGGGGGACTGAAGCTTTCTTT.

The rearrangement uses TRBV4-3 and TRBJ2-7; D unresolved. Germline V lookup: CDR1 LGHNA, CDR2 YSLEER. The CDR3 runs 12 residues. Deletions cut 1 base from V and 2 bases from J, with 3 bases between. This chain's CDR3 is CASSQAPYEQYF. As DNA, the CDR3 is TGCGCCAGCAGCCAAGCCCCCTACGAGCAGTACTTC.

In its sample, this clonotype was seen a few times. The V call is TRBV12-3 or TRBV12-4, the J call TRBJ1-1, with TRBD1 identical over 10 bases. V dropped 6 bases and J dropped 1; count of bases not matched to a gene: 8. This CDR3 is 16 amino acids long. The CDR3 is CASSPDRGRRNTEAFF. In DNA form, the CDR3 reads TGTGCCAGCAGCCCAGACAGGGGGCGAAGGAACACTGAAGCTTTCTTT.

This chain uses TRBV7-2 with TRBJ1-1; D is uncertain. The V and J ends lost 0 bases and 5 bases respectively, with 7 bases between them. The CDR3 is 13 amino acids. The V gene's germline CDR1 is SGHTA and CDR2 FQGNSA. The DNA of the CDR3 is TGTGCCAGCAGCTTAGCGGGGTGGACTGAAGCTTTCTTT. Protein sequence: CASSLAGWTEAFF.

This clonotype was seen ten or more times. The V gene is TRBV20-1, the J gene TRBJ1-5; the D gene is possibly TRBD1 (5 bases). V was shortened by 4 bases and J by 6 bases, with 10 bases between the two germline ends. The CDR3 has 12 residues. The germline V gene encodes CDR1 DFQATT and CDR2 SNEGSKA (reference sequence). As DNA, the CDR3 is TGCAGTGCTATGGCAGGGACTCAGCCCCAGCATTTT. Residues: CSAMAGTQPQHF.

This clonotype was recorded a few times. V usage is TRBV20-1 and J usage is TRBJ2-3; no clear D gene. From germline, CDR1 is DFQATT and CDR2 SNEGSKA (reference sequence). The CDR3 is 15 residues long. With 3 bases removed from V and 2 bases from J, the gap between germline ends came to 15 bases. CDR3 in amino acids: CSASPLGPYTDTQYF. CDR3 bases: TGCAGTGCTAGTCCCCTAGGGCCCTACACAGATACGCAGTATTTT.

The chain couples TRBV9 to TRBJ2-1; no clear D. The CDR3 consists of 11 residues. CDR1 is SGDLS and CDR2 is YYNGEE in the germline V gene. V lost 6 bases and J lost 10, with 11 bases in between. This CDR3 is CASMRGGEQFF. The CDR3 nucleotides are TGTGCCAGCATGAGAGGTGGGGAGCAGTTCTTC. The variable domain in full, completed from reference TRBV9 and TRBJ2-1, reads DSGVTQTPKHLITATGQRVTLRCSPRSGDLSVYWYQQSLDQGLQFLIQYYNGEERAKGNILERFSAQQFPDLHSELNLSSLELGDSALYFCASMRGGEQFFGPGTRLTVL.

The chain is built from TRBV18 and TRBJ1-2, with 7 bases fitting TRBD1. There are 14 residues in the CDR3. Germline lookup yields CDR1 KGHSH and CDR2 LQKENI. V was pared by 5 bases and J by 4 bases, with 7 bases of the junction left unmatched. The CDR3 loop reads CASSSDRSPYGYTF. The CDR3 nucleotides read TGTGCCAGCTCATCGGACAGGTCTCCCTATGGCTACACCTTC.

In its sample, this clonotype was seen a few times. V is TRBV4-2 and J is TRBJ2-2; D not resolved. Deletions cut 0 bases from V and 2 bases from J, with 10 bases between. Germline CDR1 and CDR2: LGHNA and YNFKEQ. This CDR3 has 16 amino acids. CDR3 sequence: CASSQEAGRNTGELFF. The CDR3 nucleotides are TGTGCCAGCAGCCAAGAGGCCGGTCGAAACACCGGGGAGCTGTTTTTT.

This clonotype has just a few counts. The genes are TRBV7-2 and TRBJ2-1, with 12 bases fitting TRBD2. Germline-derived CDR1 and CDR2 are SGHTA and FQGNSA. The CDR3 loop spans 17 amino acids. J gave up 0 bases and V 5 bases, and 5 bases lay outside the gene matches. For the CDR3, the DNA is TGTGCCAGCAGCAAATGGACTAGCGGGAACTCCTACAATGAGCAGTTCTTC. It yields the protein CASSKWTSGNSYNEQFF.

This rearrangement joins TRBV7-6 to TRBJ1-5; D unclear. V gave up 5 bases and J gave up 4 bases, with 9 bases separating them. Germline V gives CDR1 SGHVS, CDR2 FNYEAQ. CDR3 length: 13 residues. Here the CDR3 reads CASSARLNQPQHF. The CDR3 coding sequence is TGTGCCAGCAGCGCCCGATTAAATCAGCCCCAGCATTTT. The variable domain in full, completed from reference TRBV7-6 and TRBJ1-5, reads GAGVSQSPRYKVTKRGQDVALRCDPISGHVSLYWYRQALGQGPEFLTYFNYEAQQDKSGLPNDRFSAERPEGSISTLTIQRTEQRDSAMYRCASSARLNQPQHFGDGTRLSIL.

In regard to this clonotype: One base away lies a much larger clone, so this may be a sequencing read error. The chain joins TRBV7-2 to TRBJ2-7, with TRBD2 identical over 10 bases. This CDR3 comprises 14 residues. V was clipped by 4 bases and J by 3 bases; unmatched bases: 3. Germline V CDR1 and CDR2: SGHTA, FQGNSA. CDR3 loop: CASSSGLAVYEQYF. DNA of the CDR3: TGTGCCAGCAGCTCCGGACTAGCGGTCTACGAGCAGTACTTC.

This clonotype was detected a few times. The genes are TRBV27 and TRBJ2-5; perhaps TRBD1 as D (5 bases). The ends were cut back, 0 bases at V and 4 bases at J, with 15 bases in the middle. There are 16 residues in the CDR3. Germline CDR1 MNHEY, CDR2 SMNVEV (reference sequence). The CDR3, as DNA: TGTGCCAGCAGTTTATCCCTAAGTTCAGGGCGAGAGACCCAGTACTTC. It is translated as CASSLSLSSGRETQYF.

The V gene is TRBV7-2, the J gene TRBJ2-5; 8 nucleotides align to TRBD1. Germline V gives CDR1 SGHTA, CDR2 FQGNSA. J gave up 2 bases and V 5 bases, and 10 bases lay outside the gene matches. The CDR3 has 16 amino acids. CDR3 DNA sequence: TGTGCCAGCAGCCCTCGCCGGACAGGGAAGCAAGAGACCCAGTACTTC. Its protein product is CASSPRRTGKQETQYF. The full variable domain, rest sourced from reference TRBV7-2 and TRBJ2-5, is GAGVSQSPSNKVTEKGKDVELRCDPISGHTALYWYRQSLGQGLEFLIYFQGNSAPDKSGLPSDRFSAERTGGSVSTLTIQRTQQEDSAVYLCASSPRRTGKQETQYFGPGTRLLVL.

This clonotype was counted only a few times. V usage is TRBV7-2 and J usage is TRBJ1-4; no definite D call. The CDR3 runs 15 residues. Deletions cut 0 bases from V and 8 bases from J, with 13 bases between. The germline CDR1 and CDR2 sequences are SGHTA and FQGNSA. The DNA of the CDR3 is TGTGCCAGCAGCTTAGCCCCAGGCGGAGGAGAAAAACTGTTTTTT. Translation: CASSLAPGGGEKLFF.

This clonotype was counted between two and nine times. The CDR3 coding sequence is TGTGCCAGCAGCCAAGACCGGACTAGCGGGGGGATGACCTTAGCCAAAAACATTCAGTACTTC. This gives the protein CASSQDRTSGGMTLAKNIQYF. The chain has TRBV4-2 and TRBJ2-4; 14 bases line up with TRBD2. There are 21 residues in the CDR3. CDR1 and CDR2 (germline): LGHNA, YNFKEQ. The V segment lost 0 bases and the J segment 0 bases; nucleotides outside the gene matches: 10.

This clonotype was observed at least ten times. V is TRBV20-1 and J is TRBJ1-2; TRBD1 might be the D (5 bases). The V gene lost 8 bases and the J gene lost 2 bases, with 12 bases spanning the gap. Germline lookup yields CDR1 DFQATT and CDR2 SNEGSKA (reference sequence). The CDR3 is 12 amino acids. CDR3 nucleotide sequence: TGCAGTAAATGGGACGGAAACTATGGCTACACCTTC. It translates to CSKWDGNYGYTF.

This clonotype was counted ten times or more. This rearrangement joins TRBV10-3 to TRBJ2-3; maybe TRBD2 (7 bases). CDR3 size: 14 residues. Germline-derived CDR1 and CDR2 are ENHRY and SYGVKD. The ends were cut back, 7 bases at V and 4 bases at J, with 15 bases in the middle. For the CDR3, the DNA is TGTGCCATCACACGCGGGGGCGGCGCAGATACGCAGTATTTT. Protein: CAITRGGGADTQYF.

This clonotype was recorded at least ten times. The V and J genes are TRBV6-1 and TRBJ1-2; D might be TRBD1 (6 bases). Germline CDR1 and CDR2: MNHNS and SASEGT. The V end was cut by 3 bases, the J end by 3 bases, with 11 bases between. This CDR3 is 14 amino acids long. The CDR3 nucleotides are TGTGCCAGCAGTGACAACAGGGTGTACTATGGCTACACCTTC. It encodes CASSDNRVYYGYTF.